One and the same sample provided the 23 T cell receptor beta chains below, sequenced in a study of T cell repertoires in cytomegalovirus infection. Using its own MiXCR run on the reads, TCRdb lists one record per CDR3 protein. This repertoire shows 310,000 or so distinct CDR3 sequences, 9.6% found once; its top ten account for over 2.5%. Sequencing was performed on PBMCs. These receptors originate from a human donor in good health (CMV status not recorded). Some clones in this sample may be carry-over from other donors' samples.

In this sample, this clonotype turned up many times. The chain joins TRBV7-2 to TRBJ2-1, with TRBD1 identical over 7 bases. Per the germline V gene, CDR1 is SGHTA and CDR2 is FQGNSA. CDR3 length equals 14 residues. The V gene end was trimmed by 4 bases and the J gene end by 4 bases; junction bases not matched to a gene: 4. In DNA, the CDR3 is TGTGCCAGCAGCTCAAGGGGACAGTACAATGAGCAGTTCTTC. This encodes CASSSRGQYNEQFF.

This clonotype has at least ten counts. This chain joins TRBV25-1 and TRBJ1-5, with D unclear. There are 14 residues in the CDR3. V lost 3 bases to trimming and J lost 0 bases, with 6 bases between them. CDR1 is MGHDK and CDR2 is SYGVNS in the germline V gene. The CDR3 loop reads CASSDGGSNQPQHF. The CDR3 DNA reads as TGTGCCAGCAGTGATGGTGGTAGCAATCAGCCCCAGCATTTT.

This clonotype has at least ten counts. In DNA, the CDR3 is TGTGCCAGCAGCCGCTGGACAGGGGGAAATGAAAAACTGTTTTTT. Translation gives CASSRWTGGNEKLFF. The V gene is TRBV14, the J gene TRBJ1-4, with 10 nucleotides matching TRBD1. This CDR3 has 15 residues. V shed 4 bases and J 5 bases; nucleotides not matched to a gene: 4. Germline CDR1 reads SGHDN; CDR2 reads FVKESK.

This chain joins TRBV19 and TRBJ2-1; a weak D match, TRBD2 (5 bases). The CDR3 contains 15 residues. Germline CDR1 and CDR2: LNHDA and SQIVND (reference sequence). The V and J ends lost 3 bases and 6 bases respectively, with 15 bases between them. For the CDR3, the DNA is TGTGCCAGTAGTATCCGGGATATAGCACCCAATGAGCAGTTCTTC. Protein: CASSIRDIAPNEQFF.

This clonotype was seen repeatedly, ten times or more. This chain uses TRBV19 with TRBJ1-5; D is unresolved. The CDR3 is made up of 14 amino acids. The ends were cut back, 3 bases at V and 7 bases at J, with 13 bases in the middle. Germline lookup yields CDR1 LNHDA and CDR2 SQIVND (reference sequence). The CDR3 DNA is TGTGCCAGTAGTATGGATCCGACCGGGCAGCCCCAGCATTTT. As protein: CASSMDPTGQPQHF.

The chain is built from TRBV7-9 and TRBJ1-1, with 8 nucleotides matching TRBD1. Germline V lookup: CDR1 SEHNR, CDR2 FQNEAQ (reference sequence). With 5 bases clipped from V and 1 base from J, the junction kept 6 bases outside the gene matches. There are 15 residues in the CDR3. Here the CDR3 DNA reads TGTGCCAGCAGCCTGACGACAGGGGAGAACACTGAAGCTTTCTTT. Residues: CASSLTTGENTEAFF.

This clonotype was picked up many times. The chain is built from TRBV7-2 and TRBJ1-3; D is uncertain. The CDR3 length is 17 residues. V was shortened by 1 base and J by 2 bases, with 15 bases between the two germline ends. Per germline, CDR1 SGHTA and CDR2 FQGNSA. CDR3 protein: CASSLEPLGRTGNTIYF. The CDR3 nucleotides are TGTGCCAGCAGCTTAGAGCCCCTAGGGCGAACTGGAAACACCATATATTTT.

This clonotype has just a few counts. This chain links TRBV13 with TRBJ2-3; TRBD2 is a possible D gene (5 bases). The length of the CDR3 is 17 residues. The V gene lost 2 bases and the J gene lost 0 bases, with 15 bases spanning the gap. The germline V gene encodes CDR1 PRHDT and CDR2 FYEKMQ (reference sequence). The CDR3 sequence is CASSLKLGGPSTDTQYF. CDR3 nucleotides: TGTGCCAGCAGCTTAAAACTCGGCGGGCCTAGCACAGATACGCAGTATTTT.

This clonotype was counted ten times or more. The rearrangement joins TRBV5-6 to TRBJ2-7, with D perhaps matching TRBD1 (5 bases). The CDR3 contains 12 residues. The V and J ends lost 4 bases and 4 bases respectively, with 9 bases between them. The germline V gene encodes CDR1 SGHDT and CDR2 YYEEEE. The chain's CDR3 is CASSVDTYEQYF. CDR3 bases: TGTGCCAGCAGCGTGGACACTTACGAGCAGTACTTC.

Points on this clonotype: Since a much larger clone is just one base distant, this may be a read error. The limits of the CDR3 on the DNA are not certain, so only TCRdb's listed CDR3 is given. The chain carries TRBV7-2 and TRBJ2-5; the table assigns TRBD1, which was not confirmed against the DNA. CDR1 is SGHTA, CDR2 FQGNSA, per germline. From its first to its last residue, the CDR3 has 18 amino acids. The CDR3 is CASSLVGGGTLSRETLYF.

This clonotype occurred many times. DNA of the CDR3: TGTGCCACCAGTGATATTCGACAGGGCGGGAAGACCCAGTACTTC. Translated: CATSDIRQGGKTQYF. J is TRBJ2-5 and V is TRBV24-1; perhaps TRBD1 as D (7 bases). V dropped 3 bases and J dropped 6 bases, with 16 bases sitting between them. This CDR3 has 15 amino acids. Germline V CDR1 and CDR2: KGHDR, SFDVKD.

This clonotype was recorded many times. This rearrangement joins TRBV10-3 to TRBJ1-6; 7 bases are shared with TRBD1. Germline CDR1 ENHRY, CDR2 SYGVKD. This CDR3 has 15 amino acids. J gave up 8 bases and V 6 bases, and 10 bases lay outside the gene matches. The CDR3 DNA reads TGTGCCATCAGCGGGTCGACAGGGCGGGATTCACCCCTCCACTTT. Its translation is CAISGSTGRDSPLHF.

The chain is built from TRBV29-1 and TRBJ2-5; 13 bases are a match to TRBD2. This CDR3 is built from 16 residues. V shed 6 bases, J shed 1 base, and the junction held 8 bases outside the gene matches. Germline V gives CDR1 SQVTM, CDR2 ANQGSEA. As DNA, the CDR3 is TGCAGCGTGGTAGGACTAGCGGGGGCCCCCCAAGAGACCCAGTACTTC. Its translation: CSVVGLAGAPQETQYF.

This clonotype showed up just a few times. The chain joins TRBV2 to TRBJ2-2; D not certain. The V and J ends lost 9 bases and 0 bases respectively, with 11 bases between them. CDR1 and CDR2 (germline): SNHLY, FYNNEI. This CDR3 contains 14 residues. The DNA of the CDR3 is TGTGCCAGGAATTCCCCTGCGAACACCGGGGAGCTGTTTTTT. Protein: CARNSPANTGELFF.

The chain recombines TRBV5-1 with TRBJ1-1; D call uncertain. The CDR3 consists of 13 residues. Germline V gene lookup returns CDR1 SGHRS and CDR2 YFSETQ. Trimming pared 4 bases from V and 1 base from J, leaving 8 bases between. The CDR3 spells CASSAGWNTEAFF. The DNA for the CDR3 is TGCGCCAGCAGCGCCGGGTGGAACACTGAAGCTTTCTTT.

This clonotype has a count of ten or more. The chain joins TRBV20-1 to TRBJ2-5; 9 bases map to TRBD1. The CDR3 covers 15 residues. Germline CDR1 and CDR2: DFQATT and SNEGSKA (reference sequence). After removal of 0 bases from V and 2 bases from J, the junction contained 4 bases not matched to a gene. The CDR3 DNA follows: TGCAGTGCTAGAGATCGGACAGGGGATCAAGAGACCCAGTACTTC. Translation gives CSARDRTGDQETQYF.

The V gene is TRBV20-1, the J gene TRBJ1-5; no definite D call. This CDR3 has 13 amino acids. Germline CDR1 is DFQATT and CDR2 is SNEGSKA (reference sequence). The V gene lost 3 bases and the J gene lost 4 bases, with 10 bases spanning the gap. CDR3 residues: CSARGNPNQPQHF. The CDR3, as DNA: TGCAGTGCTAGGGGGAACCCAAATCAGCCCCAGCATTTT.

Many counts were recorded for this clonotype. This rearrangement joins TRBV19 to TRBJ2-1; 14 nucleotides line up with TRBD2. CDR1 is LNHDA and CDR2 is SQIVND in the germline V gene (reference sequence). CDR3 length: 14 residues. After removal of 9 bases from V and 4 bases from J, the junction contained 2 bases not matched to a gene. Here the CDR3 DNA reads TGTGCCAGCCGACTAGCGGGGGGGTACAATGAGCAGTTCTTC. Translation: CASRLAGGYNEQFF.

In its sample, this clonotype was seen many times. The rearrangement joins TRBV7-8 to TRBJ2-3, with D possibly being TRBD2 (6 bases). There are 17 residues in the CDR3. CDR1 and CDR2 (germline): SGHVS, FQNEAQ. Trimming removed 5 bases at V and 2 bases at J, with 20 bases between. The CDR3: CASSPRGWGEFTDTQYF. The DNA for the CDR3 is TGTGCCAGCAGCCCACGGGGTTGGGGGGAGTTCACAGATACGCAGTATTTT.

This clonotype was observed many times. This chain links TRBV18 with TRBJ1-1, with TRBD1 identical over 7 bases. Germline-derived CDR1 and CDR2 are KGHSH and LQKENI. V was clipped by 3 bases and J by 0 bases; unmatched bases: 7. The CDR3 is 16 amino acids. The CDR3 nucleotides read TGTGCCAGCTCACCTCAACAGGGGATGCTGAACACTGAAGCTTTCTTT. Its protein product is CASSPQQGMLNTEAFF.

Ten or more counts support this clonotype. V usage is TRBV2 and J usage is TRBJ2-3, with unresolved D. The CDR3 totals 13 residues. Germline V gene data show CDR1 as SNHLY and CDR2 as FYNNEI. Trimming cost V 7 bases and J 1 base, with 9 bases left between them. CDR3 residues: CASKSGGTDTQYF. CDR3 DNA: TGTGCCAGCAAATCGGGCGGCACAGATACGCAGTATTTT.

This clonotype was counted at least ten times. V is TRBV6-1 and J is TRBJ2-7; 9 bases match TRBD1. V trimming: 5 bases; J trimming: 10 bases; junction bases outside the gene matches: 9. Germline V gene sequence: CDR1 MNHNS, CDR2 SASEGT. This CDR3 is 13 amino acids long. CDR3 DNA: TGTGCCAGCAGTCCCCGGGACAGGGCGAGACAGTACGTC. Translation gives CASSPRDRARQYV.

This clonotype was counted ten times or more. The chain links TRBV6-1 to TRBJ1-1, with D maybe TRBD1 (5 bases). This CDR3 contains 14 residues. Trimming stripped 6 bases from V and 5 bases from J, with 16 bases between. The germline V gene encodes CDR1 MNHNS and CDR2 SASEGT. The CDR3 DNA sequence: TGTGCCAGCAGCCTGTCCGGGGCGGGAACTGAAGCTTTCTTT. Protein sequence: CASSLSGAGTEAFF.